These 27 T cell receptor beta chains were all obtained from the same sample, sequenced in a study of OX40 agonist ivuxolimab in advanced cancers. Profiled with immunoSEQ multiplex PCR; TCRdb holds only in-frame clones, not every one. Altogether under 95,000 clones are present, more than 70% being singletons, with the ten largest covering 0.15% to 0.2%. The specimen comprised CD4+ or CD8+ T cells sorted from blood, sampled in a trial of the OX40 agonist ivuxolimab. These receptors all come from an adult with an advanced solid tumor such as melanoma, head and neck, liver or kidney cancer.

The chain employs TRBV27 and TRBJ2-1; D is undetermined. The CDR3 spans 17 residues. The V end was cut by 1 base, the J end by 0 bases, with 13 bases between. The germline CDR1 and CDR2 sequences are MNHEY and SMNVEV (reference sequence). For the CDR3, the DNA is TGTGCCAGCAGTTTATTGATGCGGCGGAGCTCCTACAATGAGCAGTTCTTC. Its translation is CASSLLMRRSSYNEQFF.

The V call is TRBV19, the J call TRBJ1-1; D unresolved. Germline CDR1 is LNHDA and CDR2 is SQIVND (reference sequence). Trimming removed 9 bases at V and 5 bases at J, with 13 bases between. CDR3 length equals 12 residues. The CDR3 spells CASWAYGTEAFF. The CDR3, as DNA: TGTGCCAGCTGGGCCTATGGGACTGAAGCTTTCTTT.

The chain is built from TRBV30 and TRBJ2-7; D remains unclear. CDR3 length: 12 residues. V was cut by 0 bases and J by 2 bases, with 5 bases left in between. Germline V CDR1 and CDR2: GTSNPN, SVGIG (reference sequence). In DNA form, the CDR3 reads TGTGCCTGGAGTGTAGGTCCCTACGAGCAGTACTTC. It is translated as CAWSVGPYEQYF.

The V gene is TRBV5-1, the J gene TRBJ2-4; 7 bases map to TRBD1. The CDR3 length is 12 residues. The V gene end was trimmed by 0 bases and the J gene end by 14 bases; junction bases not matched to a gene: 5. Germline CDR1 is SGHRS and CDR2 is YFSETQ. CDR3 nucleotide sequence: TGCGCCAGCAGCTTGGTAGGGGACAGTGAGTACTTC. It codes for CASSLVGDSEYF.

The rearrangement links TRBV27 to TRBJ1-1; 12 bases fit TRBD1. CDR1 and CDR2 (germline): MNHEY, SMNVEV (reference sequence). This CDR3 is built from 16 residues. With 6 bases clipped from V and 1 base from J, the junction kept 6 bases outside the gene matches. The CDR3 loop reads CASSQPGQGANTEAFF. CDR3 nucleotides: TGTGCCAGCAGCCAACCGGGACAGGGGGCGAACACTGAAGCTTTCTTT.

The rearrangement uses TRBV28 and TRBJ1-5; D is uncertain. V lost 7 bases, J lost 0 bases, and 19 bases lay in between. Germline assignment: CDR1 MDHEN and CDR2 SYDVKM. This CDR3 is 17 amino acids long. The CDR3, as DNA: TGTGCCAGCATCTCGGGAGGAGTCCAGCATAGCAATCAGCCCCAGCATTTT. Translation gives CASISGGVQHSNQPQHF.

The V gene is TRBV6-6, the J gene TRBJ2-5, with D unresolved. Trimming cost V 0 bases and J 4 bases, with 3 bases left between them. Germline values: CDR1 MNHNY, CDR2 SVGAGI (reference sequence). There are 12 residues in the CDR3. CDR3 in amino acids: CASSYSRETQYF. CDR3 nucleotides: TGTGCCAGCAGTTACTCGCGAGAGACCCAGTACTTC.

The V and J genes are TRBV5-1 and TRBJ2-5, with TRBD1 matching 10 bases. CDR1 is SGHRS and CDR2 is YFSETQ in the germline V gene. The trim removed 3 bases at V and 4 bases at J, leaving 12 bases unmatched. The CDR3 loop spans 17 amino acids. CDR3 residues: CASSSGATGGEAETQYF. CDR3 DNA sequence: TGCGCCAGCAGCTCGGGGGCGACAGGGGGCGAGGCAGAGACCCAGTACTTC.

The V call is TRBV7-3, the J call TRBJ1-1; D ambiguous. Germline V gene data show CDR1 as SGHTA and CDR2 as FQGTGA. The CDR3 is made up of 13 amino acids. Trimming cost V 3 bases and J 0 bases, with 5 bases left between them. The CDR3: CASSFSLNTEAFF. The CDR3 DNA follows: TGTGCCAGCAGCTTTTCACTGAACACTGAAGCTTTCTTT.

This chain joins TRBV6-6 and TRBJ2-5, with 11 bases that match TRBD2. Unmatched junction bases numbered 1, after V lost 1 base and J lost 0 bases. The CDR3 has 16 amino acids. CDR1 and CDR2 from the germline V gene are MNHNY and SVGAGI (reference sequence). The CDR3 DNA is TGTGCCAGCAGTTACTTGGGACTAGCGGACCAAGAGACCCAGTACTTC. Translating gives CASSYLGLADQETQYF.

CDR3 residues: CASSSGTSGRTGELFF. The CDR3 DNA reads TGTGCCAGCAGTTCCGGGACTAGCGGGAGAACCGGGGAGCTGTTTTTT. The chain combines TRBV6-5 with TRBJ2-2, with 14 bases matching TRBD2. Germline V lookup: CDR1 MNHEY, CDR2 SVGAGI. The CDR3 sequence is 16 residues long. Trimming removed 4 bases from V and 5 bases from J; junction bases left unmatched: 3.

The chain uses TRBV18 and TRBJ1-1; unclear D gene. Germline-derived CDR1 and CDR2 are KGHSH and LQKENI. The CDR3 is 14 residues long. V was trimmed by 8 bases and J by 6 bases, leaving 19 bases between them. CDR3 protein: CASAGWVADPEAFF. The CDR3, as DNA: TGTGCCAGCGCGGGGTGGGTCGCGGACCCTGAAGCTTTCTTT.

The chain links TRBV19 to TRBJ1-5; 8 bases map to TRBD1. Germline-derived CDR1 and CDR2 are LNHDA and SQIVND (reference sequence). The trim removed 5 bases at V and 3 bases at J, leaving 15 bases unmatched. This CDR3 has 18 residues. The CDR3 here is CASSLYRTGHGNNQPQHF. The CDR3 DNA reads TGTGCCAGTAGTCTCTACCGGACAGGGCACGGCAACAATCAGCCCCAGCATTTT.

The V call is TRBV6-5, the J call TRBJ1-2; D is unresolved. This CDR3 has 12 amino acids. Trimming shortened V by 6 bases and J by 0 bases, and 5 bases separated the two germline ends. CDR1 and CDR2 from the germline V gene are MNHEY and SVGAGI. The CDR3 coding sequence is TGTGCCAGCAGCCAAACTAACTATGGCTACACCTTC. Translating gives CASSQTNYGYTF.

The chain has TRBV28 and TRBJ2-3; possible D gene TRBD2, 6 bases. The CDR3 sequence is 14 residues long. Between the trimmed V and J ends, which lost 4 bases and 9 bases, there was a span of 17 bases. From germline, CDR1 is MDHEN and CDR2 SYDVKM. The CDR3 coding sequence is TGTGCCAGCAGTTCCGGGACTCCCAAGGCCACGCAGTATTTT. This sequence encodes CASSSGTPKATQYF.

The chain is built from TRBV6-1 and TRBJ2-7; D not resolved. Germline lookup yields CDR1 MNHNS and CDR2 SASEGT. The CDR3 runs to 12 residues. The ends were cut back, 2 bases at V and 5 bases at J, with 7 bases in the middle. The CDR3 DNA follows: TGTGCCAGCAGTGAAAAGGGAAACGAGCAGTACTTC. Amino acids: CASSEKGNEQYF.

The chain links TRBV9 to TRBJ1-2; no clear D. The CDR3 totals 12 residues. Germline CDR1 reads SGDLS; CDR2 reads YYNGEE. Trimming took 0 bases from V and 8 from J, leaving 8 bases between them. CDR3 DNA sequence: TGTGCCAGCAGCGTAGGGGATTGGGGCTACACCTTC. Translated: CASSVGDWGYTF.

The chain has TRBV13 and TRBJ2-2, with 9 bases fitting TRBD1. CDR1 and CDR2 from the germline V gene are PRHDT and FYEKMQ (reference sequence). V was pared by 4 bases and J by 10 bases, with 10 bases of the junction left unmatched. CDR3 length: 15 residues. CDR3 in amino acids: CASSSGPGQGKELFF. The DNA of the CDR3 is TGTGCCAGCAGCTCCGGCCCGGGACAGGGCAAGGAGCTGTTTTTT.

The chain combines TRBV19 with TRBJ2-7; the D is unclear. Trimming took 6 bases from V and 3 from J, leaving 12 bases between them. In germline, CDR1 is LNHDA, CDR2 SQIVND (reference sequence). The CDR3 covers 13 residues. CDR3 residues: CASRPGPSYEQYF. The DNA for the CDR3 is TGTGCCAGTAGACCAGGACCGAGCTACGAGCAGTACTTC.

The chain combines TRBV5-1 with TRBJ2-7; no clear D. The CDR3 consists of 13 residues. Trimming pared 0 bases from V and 4 bases from J, leaving 8 bases between. Per the germline V gene, CDR1 is SGHRS and CDR2 is YFSETQ. CDR3 sequence: CASSLEPQYEQYF. The CDR3, as DNA: TGCGCCAGCAGCTTGGAACCGCAATACGAGCAGTACTTC.

The chain carries TRBV28 and TRBJ1-4, with D possibly TRBD1 on 5 matching bases. This CDR3 is 14 amino acids long. CDR1 is MDHEN and CDR2 is SYDVKM in the germline V gene. The V end was cut by 11 bases, the J end by 4 bases, with 17 bases between. CDR3: CASGDSFNNEKLFF. In nucleotides, the CDR3 is TGTGCCTCGGGAGACAGCTTTAATAATGAAAAACTGTTTTTT.

As concerns this clone: Its ends do not fully match the called genes, so a read error is possible. CDR3 region: CASSLGGPEAF. CDR3 coding DNA: TGTGCCAGCAGCTTAGGAGGCCCAGAGGCCTTC. The V call is TRBV11-2, the J call TRBJ2-7, with D hard to call. The CDR3 has 11 residues. Germline lookup yields CDR1 SGHAT and CDR2 FQNNGV. Full variable domain (outside the CDR3, taken from reference TRBV11-2 and TRBJ2-7): EAGVAQSPRYKIIEKRQSVAFWCNPISGHATLYWYQQILGQGPKLLIQFQNNGVVDDSQLPKDRFSAERLKGVDSTLKIQPAKLEDSAVYLCASSLGGPEAFGPGTRLTVT.

The chain is built from TRBV7-8 and TRBJ2-1, with 10 positions matching TRBD2. The J segment lost 5 bases and the V segment lost 5 bases, leaving 15 bases of the junction unmatched. The CDR3 loop spans 18 amino acids. Germline V gene lookup returns CDR1 SGHVS and CDR2 FQNEAQ. The CDR3 bases are TGTGCCAGCAGCCAACCTATACTAAGAAGCGGGGGGGACAATGAGCAGTTCTTC. It codes for CASSQPILRSGGDNEQFF.

V and J are TRBV19 and TRBJ2-2; D possibly matches TRBD1 or TRBD2 (6 bases each). Between the trimmed V and J ends, which lost 7 bases and 4 bases, there was a span of 16 bases. The CDR3 sequence is 15 residues long. The germline V gene encodes CDR1 LNHDA and CDR2 SQIVND (reference sequence). The CDR3 loop is CASTEGVSPTGELFF. CDR3 bases: TGTGCCAGTACGGAGGGGGTTAGTCCCACCGGGGAGCTGTTTTTT.

In this sample, this clone turned up a few times. This chain connects TRBV10-3 to TRBJ1-2; D unclear. The V gene's germline CDR1 is ENHRY and CDR2 SYGVKD. V shed 5 bases and J shed 7 bases, with 17 bases lying between them. This CDR3 is 14 amino acids long. The CDR3 DNA reads as TGTGCCATCAGTTGGGGTGGCGAGAAGAGTGGCTACACCTTC. Its protein is CAISWGGEKSGYTF.

The chain employs TRBV6-1 and TRBJ1-5, with TRBD1 matching over 7 bases. V was pared by 4 bases and J by 9 bases, with 3 bases of the junction left unmatched. In germline, CDR1 is MNHNS, CDR2 SASEGT. CDR3 length: 12 amino acids. The CDR3 DNA is TGTGCCAGCAGTGCAGGGGGGGGGCCCCAGCATTTT. Its translation is CASSAGGGPQHF.

The chain is built from TRBV5-1 and TRBJ2-2; no definite D call. V was shortened by 1 base and J by 0 bases, with 10 bases between the two germline ends. Per the germline V gene, CDR1 is SGHRS and CDR2 is YFSETQ. The CDR3 runs to 16 residues. The DNA for the CDR3 is TGCGCCAGCAGCTTGAATGGAAGAACGAACACCGGGGAGCTGTTTTTT. This translates into CASSLNGRTNTGELFF. The full variable domain, in which reference TRBV5-1 and TRBJ2-2 provide the parts outside the CDR3, is KAGVTQTPRYLIKTRGQQVTLSCSPISGHRSVSWYQQTPGQGLQFLFEYFSETQRNKGNFPGRFSGRQFSNSRSEMNVSTLELGDSALYLCASSLNGRTNTGELFFGEGSRLTVL.